What follows are 24 T cell receptor beta chains derived from one specimen sequenced in a study of blood T cell repertoires in COVID-19. Measured with immunoSEQ multiplex PCR; TCRdb has only the in-frame clones, and not every one. In the table there are under 250,000 clones, about 89% of which are singletons. The source material was peripheral blood. Receptors originate from a woman aged 40 to 50 with acute or convalescent COVID-19.

The rearrangement joins TRBV24-1 to TRBJ1-2, with 9 bases matching TRBD1. J was trimmed by 7 bases and V by 3 bases; bases with no gene match: 11. Germline V gene lookup returns CDR1 KGHDR and CDR2 SFDVKD. This CDR3 has 16 amino acids. The CDR3 loop is CATSDPEGTGRGGYTF. CDR3 DNA sequence: TGTGCCACCAGTGATCCAGAAGGGACAGGGAGAGGTGGCTACACCTTC.

The V gene is TRBV5-1, the J gene TRBJ2-3; possible D gene TRBD2, 6 bases. The V gene's germline CDR1 is SGHRS and CDR2 YFSETQ. With 4 bases removed from V and 2 bases from J, the gap between germline ends came to 14 bases. The CDR3 totals 15 residues. The CDR3 loop is CASSLWGGDTDTQYF. CDR3 nucleotide sequence: TGCGCCAGCAGCCTTTGGGGCGGGGACACAGATACGCAGTATTTT.

The chain employs TRBV5-1 and TRBJ1-1; maybe TRBD1 (5 bases). The germline V and J ends were trimmed by 4 bases and 1 base, with 11 bases remaining between them. Germline V CDR1 and CDR2: SGHRS, YFSETQ. The CDR3 spans 14 residues. The DNA for the CDR3 is TGCGCCAGCAGCAGCCTAAGGGGGAACACTGAAGCTTTCTTT. Translation gives CASSSLRGNTEAFF.

The chain employs TRBV5-5 and TRBJ1-2; 10 bases are shared with TRBD1. CDR3 length: 13 residues. The junction had 0 bases not matched to a gene; V was cut back by 4 bases and J by 3 bases. From germline, CDR1 is SGHKS and CDR2 YYEKEE (reference sequence). CDR3 nucleotides: TGTGCCAGCAGCGGGACAGGGGACTATGGCTACACCTTC. Translating it yields CASSGTGDYGYTF.

The CDR3, as DNA: TGTGCCACCCGGGACAGAGAGGAGCAGTACGTC. It codes for CATRDREEQYV. The chain couples TRBV21-1 to TRBJ2-7; the DNA was not used to check the table's D call, TRBD1. TRBV21-1 is marked as a pseudogene. The CDR3 runs to 11 residues.

This chain uses TRBV7-2 with TRBJ2-5; D uncertain. The germline gives CDR1 SGHTA, CDR2 FQGNSA. This CDR3 is built from 16 residues. V was clipped by 2 bases and J by 0 bases, with 13 bases between them. The CDR3 DNA sequence: TGTGCCAGCAGCTTAAACGGCGGCGCGAACCAAGAGACCCAGTACTTC. Amino acid sequence: CASSLNGGANQETQYF. Full variable domain (rest looked up from reference TRBV7-2 and TRBJ2-5): GAGVSQSPSNKVTEKGKDVELRCDPISGHTALYWYRQSLGQGLEFLIYFQGNSAPDKSGLPSDRFSAERTGGSVSTLTIQRTQQEDSAVYLCASSLNGGANQETQYFGPGTRLLVL.

J is TRBJ2-5 and V is TRBV27, with a weak D call TRBD2 (6 bases). The CDR3 runs 12 residues. Trimming removed 8 bases at V and 2 bases at J, with 9 bases between. The germline gives CDR1 MNHEY, CDR2 SMNVEV (reference sequence). The CDR3 region has the DNA TGTGCCAGCGGGGGGTGGCAAGAGACCCAGTACTTC. It codes for CASGGWQETQYF.

This clone was detected once. This rearrangement joins TRBV27 to TRBJ1-6; 10 bases map to TRBD1. Germline V gene data show CDR1 as MNHEY and CDR2 as SMNVEV (reference sequence). There are 15 residues in the CDR3. J lost 7 bases, V lost 5 bases, and 5 bases had no gene match. The DNA for the CDR3 is TGTGCCAGCAGTCCCCGGACAGGGGGAAATTCACCCCTCCACTTT. Encoded protein: CASSPRTGGNSPLHF.

The chain has TRBV6-5 and TRBJ2-2, with D maybe TRBD1 (6 bases). Trimming took 9 bases from V and 0 from J, leaving 8 bases between them. The germline gives CDR1 MNHEY, CDR2 SVGAGI. This CDR3 comprises 13 residues. The CDR3 coding sequence is TGTGCCAGTGGACAGCCGAACACCGGGGAGCTGTTTTTT. Protein product: CASGQPNTGELFF.

The chain recombines TRBV5-4 with TRBJ2-2, with D tentatively TRBD1 (5 bases). Trimming pared 4 bases from V and 4 bases from J, leaving 11 bases between. The V gene's germline CDR1 is SGHNT and CDR2 YYREEE (reference sequence). This CDR3 has 14 residues. The CDR3, as DNA: TGTGCCAGCAGCAGAGTAGACAGCACCGGGGAGCTGTTTTTT. It specifies CASSRVDSTGELFF.

This clone was counted a single time. The rearrangement links TRBV5-1 to TRBJ2-7, with TRBD1 as a possible D gene (6 bases). V was pared by 4 bases and J by 5 bases, with 19 bases between. Germline CDR1 and CDR2: SGHRS and YFSETQ. This CDR3 has 15 residues. CDR3 protein: CASSPGRAGAHEQYV. CDR3 sequence (DNA): TGCGCCAGCAGCCCAGGTCGGGCAGGGGCCCACGAGCAGTACGTC.

This rearrangement joins TRBV7-6 to TRBJ2-3; 8 bases are shared with TRBD1. This CDR3 is 17 amino acids long. V dropped 1 base and J dropped 1; count of bases not matched to a gene: 7. The germline CDR1 and CDR2 sequences are SGHVS and FNYEAQ. This CDR3 is CASSLGGQAARTDTQYF. CDR3 DNA: TGTGCCAGCAGCTTAGGGGGACAGGCCGCCCGCACAGATACGCAGTATTTT.

The gene calls are TRBV9 and TRBJ2-1; perhaps TRBD2 as D (7 bases). The CDR3 extends over 15 amino acids. V lost 1 base, J lost 6 bases, and 14 bases lay in between. The germline CDR1 and CDR2 sequences are SGDLS and YYNGEE. CDR3 sequence: CASSVSKGGSNEQFF. Here the CDR3 DNA reads TGTGCCAGCAGCGTATCTAAGGGGGGGAGCAATGAGCAGTTCTTC.

The genes are TRBV30 and TRBJ1-1; D unresolved. The germline CDR1 and CDR2 sequences are GTSNPN and SVGIG (reference sequence). The CDR3 consists of 11 residues. V lost 2 bases and J 10 bases, leaving 11 bases between the germline ends. CDR3 amino acids: CAWSSVKLAFF. The CDR3 DNA follows: TGTGCCTGGAGTTCGGTCAAGTTAGCTTTCTTT.

This clone came up a few times. The V gene is TRBV24-1, the J gene TRBJ2-1; TRBD1 might be the D (6 bases). The CDR3 is made up of 19 amino acids. The ends were cut back, 8 bases at V and 1 base at J, with 26 bases in the middle. Per the germline V gene, CDR1 is KGHDR and CDR2 is SFDVKD. The CDR3 DNA is TGTGCCACCAAGGTGCTACCATACTCGCACAGGGTATCCTACAATGAGCAGTTCTTC. Amino acid sequence: CATKVLPYSHRVSYNEQFF.

This clone came up once. This chain joins TRBV3-1 (or the pseudogene TRBV3-2) and TRBJ2-3; D is possibly TRBD2 (6 bases). The CDR3 covers 16 residues. Germline V CDR1 and CDR2: LGHDT, YNNKEL (reference sequence). Trimming left V 4 bases short and J 2 bases short, with 16 bases between. The CDR3 spells CASSPLGGLTTDTQYF. CDR3 nucleotide sequence: TGTGCCAGCAGCCCCCTTGGGGGGTTGACCACAGATACGCAGTATTTT.

The chain couples TRBV25-1 to TRBJ2-2; 7 nucleotides line up with TRBD1. V was clipped by 6 bases and J by 3 bases; unmatched bases: 7. The V gene's germline CDR1 is MGHDK and CDR2 SYGVNS. CDR3 length: 15 residues. This chain's CDR3 is CASRSAGGYTGELFF. As DNA, the CDR3 is TGTGCCAGCAGATCAGCAGGGGGTTACACCGGGGAGCTGTTTTTT.

The chain has TRBV4-1 and TRBJ2-5; D may be TRBD2 (5 bases). The germline gives CDR1 MGHRA, CDR2 YSYEKL. This CDR3 spans 15 amino acids. The ends were cut back, 3 bases at V and 0 bases at J, with 11 bases in the middle. The DNA for the CDR3 is TGCGCCAGCAGCCACCAACCCGGGGACCAAGAGACCCAGTACTTC. Residues: CASSHQPGDQETQYF.

CDR3 amino acids: CASGPGTGGTEAFF. The CDR3 nucleotides read TGTGCTAGTGGTCCAGGGACAGGGGGGACTGAAGCTTTCTTT. This rearrangement joins TRBV12-5 to TRBJ1-1; TRBD1 aligns across 11 bases. V lost 5 bases and J lost 5; bases outside the gene matches: 4. The CDR3 is 14 residues long. CDR1 and CDR2 (germline): LGHNT, FRNRAP.

This clone was recorded a few times. This chain uses TRBV7-2 with TRBJ1-1; D ambiguous. Germline V lookup: CDR1 SGHTA, CDR2 FQGNSA. V shed 0 bases and J shed 1 base, with 6 bases lying between them. The length of the CDR3 is 14 residues. The CDR3 reads CASSLATQNTEAFF. The CDR3 DNA reads TGTGCCAGCAGCTTAGCGACACAGAACACTGAAGCTTTCTTT.

The DNA of the CDR3 is TGTGCCAGCAGTGAAGTCGACAGGGGCGAGCAGTACGTC. Translation: CASSEVDRGEQYV. The rearrangement uses TRBV6-1 and TRBJ2-7; 8 nucleotides align to TRBD1. The CDR3 totals 13 residues. Germline trimming cut 1 base from V and 6 bases from J; bases unmatched to any gene: 2. The germline CDR1 and CDR2 sequences are MNHNS and SASEGT.

The V call is TRBV24-1, the J call TRBJ2-1; no clear D. CDR3 size: 11 residues. The V and J ends lost 6 bases and 7 bases respectively, with 6 bases between them. Germline assignment: CDR1 KGHDR and CDR2 SFDVKD. CDR3: CATSLLNEQFF. CDR3 sequence (DNA): TGTGCCACCAGTCTCTTAAATGAGCAGTTCTTC.

The chain has TRBV19 and TRBJ1-2, with 9 bases identical to TRBD1. The junction had 2 bases not matched to a gene; V was cut back by 5 bases and J by 4 bases. Germline lookup yields CDR1 LNHDA and CDR2 SQIVND (reference sequence). This CDR3 has 13 residues. The CDR3 loop reads CASSLDRGYGYTF. As DNA, the CDR3 is TGTGCCAGTAGTCTGGACAGGGGCTATGGCTACACCTTC.

The count of this clone is one. V and J are TRBV4-2 and TRBJ2-5; tentatively, D is TRBD2 (5 bases). In germline, CDR1 is LGHNA, CDR2 YNFKEQ. Trimming removed 0 bases from V and 5 bases from J, with 13 bases in between. This CDR3 region has 15 residues. CDR3 nucleotide sequence: TGTGCCAGCAGCCAAGATCATGGACTGGGGGAGACCCAGTACTTC. Translation: CASSQDHGLGETQYF.